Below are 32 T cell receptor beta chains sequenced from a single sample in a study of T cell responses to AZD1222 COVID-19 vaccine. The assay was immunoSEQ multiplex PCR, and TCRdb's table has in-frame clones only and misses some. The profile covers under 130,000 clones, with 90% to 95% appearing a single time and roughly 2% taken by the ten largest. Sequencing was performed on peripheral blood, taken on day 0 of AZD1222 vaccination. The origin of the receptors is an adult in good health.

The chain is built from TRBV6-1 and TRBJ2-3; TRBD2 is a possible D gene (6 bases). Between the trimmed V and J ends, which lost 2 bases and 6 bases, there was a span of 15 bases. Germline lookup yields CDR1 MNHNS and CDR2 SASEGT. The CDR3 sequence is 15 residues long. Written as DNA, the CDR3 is TGTGCCAGCAGTGAATCAGTGGGGGACTCCGATACGCAGTATTTT. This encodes CASSESVGDSDTQYF.

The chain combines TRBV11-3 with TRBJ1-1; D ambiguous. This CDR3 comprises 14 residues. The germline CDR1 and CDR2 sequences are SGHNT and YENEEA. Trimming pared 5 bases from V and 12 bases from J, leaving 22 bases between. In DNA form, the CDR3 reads TGTGCCAGCAGCCCGCGGGAGGATCCCATCCTACCTTTCTTT. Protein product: CASSPREDPILPFF.

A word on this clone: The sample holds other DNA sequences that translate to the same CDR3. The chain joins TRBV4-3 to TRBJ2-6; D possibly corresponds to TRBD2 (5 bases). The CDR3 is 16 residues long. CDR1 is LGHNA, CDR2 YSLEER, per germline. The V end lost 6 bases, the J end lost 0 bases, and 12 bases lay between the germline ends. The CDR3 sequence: CASSQSEGSGANVLTF. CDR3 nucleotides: TGCGCCAGCAGTCAGAGCGAGGGCTCTGGGGCCAACGTCCTGACTTTC.

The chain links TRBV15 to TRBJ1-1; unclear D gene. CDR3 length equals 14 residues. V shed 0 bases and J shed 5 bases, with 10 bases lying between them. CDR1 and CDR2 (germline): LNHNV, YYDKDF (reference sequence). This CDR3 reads CATSRDPVWTEAFF. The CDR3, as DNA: TGTGCCACCAGCAGAGATCCTGTTTGGACTGAAGCTTTCTTT.

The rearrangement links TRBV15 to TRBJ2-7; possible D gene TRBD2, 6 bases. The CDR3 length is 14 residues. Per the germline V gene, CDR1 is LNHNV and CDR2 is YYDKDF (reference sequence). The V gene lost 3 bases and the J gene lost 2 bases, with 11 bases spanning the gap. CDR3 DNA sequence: TGTGCCACCAGCAGGGCCCGGGAGCCCTACGAGCAGTACTTC. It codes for CATSRAREPYEQYF. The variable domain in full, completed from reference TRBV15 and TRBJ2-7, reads DAMVIQNPRYQVTQFGKPVTLSCSQTLNHNVMYWYQQKSSQAPKLLFHYYDKDFNNEADTPDNFQSRRPNTSFCFLDIRSPGLGDTAMYLCATSRAREPYEQYFGPGTRLTVT.

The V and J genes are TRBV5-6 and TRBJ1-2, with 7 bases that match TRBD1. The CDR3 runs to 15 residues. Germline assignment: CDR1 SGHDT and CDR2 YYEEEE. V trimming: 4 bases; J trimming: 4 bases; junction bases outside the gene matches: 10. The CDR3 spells CASSPRDRVRYGYTF. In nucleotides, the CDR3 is TGTGCCAGCAGCCCGAGAGACAGGGTGCGCTATGGCTACACCTTC.

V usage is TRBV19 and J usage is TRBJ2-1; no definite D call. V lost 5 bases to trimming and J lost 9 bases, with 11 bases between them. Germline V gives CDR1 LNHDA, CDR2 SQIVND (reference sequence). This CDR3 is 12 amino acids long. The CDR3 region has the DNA TGTGCCAGTAGTCCTTCTGTAGGTGAGCAGTTCTTC. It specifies CASSPSVGEQFF.

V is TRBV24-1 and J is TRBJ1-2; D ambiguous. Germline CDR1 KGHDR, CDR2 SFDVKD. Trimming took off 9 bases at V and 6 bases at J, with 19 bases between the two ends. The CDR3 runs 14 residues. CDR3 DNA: TGTGCCACCCGGCACGATACGAACGCGAATGGCTACACCTTC. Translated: CATRHDTNANGYTF.

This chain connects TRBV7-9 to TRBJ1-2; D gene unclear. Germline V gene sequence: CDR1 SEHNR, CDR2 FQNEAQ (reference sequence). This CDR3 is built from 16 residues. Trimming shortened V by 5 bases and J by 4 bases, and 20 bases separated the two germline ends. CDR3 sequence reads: CASSDLGVEGSYGYTF. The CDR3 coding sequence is TGTGCCAGCAGCGACCTCGGGGTAGAGGGTTCCTATGGCTACACCTTC.

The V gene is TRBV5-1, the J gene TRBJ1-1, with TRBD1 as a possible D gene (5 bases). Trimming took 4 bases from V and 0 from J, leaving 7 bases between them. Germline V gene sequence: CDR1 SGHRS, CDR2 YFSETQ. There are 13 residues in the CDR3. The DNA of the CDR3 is TGCGCCAGCAGCAAGGGGATGAACACTGAAGCTTTCTTT. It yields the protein CASSKGMNTEAFF.

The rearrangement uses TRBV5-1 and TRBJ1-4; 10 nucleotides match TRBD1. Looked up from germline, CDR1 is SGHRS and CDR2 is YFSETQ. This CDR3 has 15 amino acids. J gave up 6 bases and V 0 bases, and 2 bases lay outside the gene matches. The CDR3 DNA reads TGCGCCAGCAGCTTGGAAGGGACAGGGGATGAAAAACTGTTTTTT. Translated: CASSLEGTGDEKLFF.

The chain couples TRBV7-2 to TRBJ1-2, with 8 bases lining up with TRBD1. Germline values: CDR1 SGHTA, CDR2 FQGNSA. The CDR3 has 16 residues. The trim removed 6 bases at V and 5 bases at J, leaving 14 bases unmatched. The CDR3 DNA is TGTGCCAGCAGTATACAGGGGGAAGAACTTGGGTATGGCTACACCTTC. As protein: CASSIQGEELGYGYTF.

CDR3: CATSRDQRIEAFF. In DNA, the CDR3 is TGTGCCACCAGCAGAGATCAAAGGATTGAAGCTTTCTTT. V and J are TRBV15 and TRBJ1-1, with D uncertain. The V gene's germline CDR1 is LNHNV and CDR2 YYDKDF (reference sequence). The CDR3 runs to 13 residues. V was shortened by 0 bases and J by 7 bases, with 9 bases between the two germline ends.

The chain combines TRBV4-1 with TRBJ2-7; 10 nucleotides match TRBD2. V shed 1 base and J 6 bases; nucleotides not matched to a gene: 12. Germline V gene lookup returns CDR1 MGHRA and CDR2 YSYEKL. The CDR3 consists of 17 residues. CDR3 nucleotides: TGCGCCAGCAGCCAAGGCCGGGCTAGCGGGAGTCGCAGCGAGCAGTACTTC. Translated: CASSQGRASGSRSEQYF.

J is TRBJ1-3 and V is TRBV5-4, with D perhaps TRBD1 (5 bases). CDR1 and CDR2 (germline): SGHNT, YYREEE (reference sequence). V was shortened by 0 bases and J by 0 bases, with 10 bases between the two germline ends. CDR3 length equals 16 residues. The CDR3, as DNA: TGTGCCAGCAGCTTGGCAGGGCTTTCCTCTGGAAACACCATATATTTT. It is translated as CASSLAGLSSGNTIYF.

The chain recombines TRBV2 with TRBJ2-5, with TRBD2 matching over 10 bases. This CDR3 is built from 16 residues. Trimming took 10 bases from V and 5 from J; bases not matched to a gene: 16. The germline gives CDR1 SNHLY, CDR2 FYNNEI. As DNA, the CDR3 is TGTGCCACGGGGGCCCTTAGCGGGAGGCCAAGGGAGACCCAGTACTTC. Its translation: CATGALSGRPRETQYF.

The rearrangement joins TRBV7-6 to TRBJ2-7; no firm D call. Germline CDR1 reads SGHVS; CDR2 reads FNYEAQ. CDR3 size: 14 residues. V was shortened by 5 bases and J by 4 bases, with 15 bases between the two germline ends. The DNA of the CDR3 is TGTGCCAGCAGCCTCGAGGACGGATTTTACGAGCAGTACTTC. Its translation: CASSLEDGFYEQYF. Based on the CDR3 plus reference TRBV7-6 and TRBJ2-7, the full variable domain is GAGVSQSPRYKVTKRGQDVALRCDPISGHVSLYWYRQALGQGPEFLTYFNYEAQQDKSGLPNDRFSAERPEGSISTLTIQRTEQRDSAMYRCASSLEDGFYEQYFGPGTRLTVT.

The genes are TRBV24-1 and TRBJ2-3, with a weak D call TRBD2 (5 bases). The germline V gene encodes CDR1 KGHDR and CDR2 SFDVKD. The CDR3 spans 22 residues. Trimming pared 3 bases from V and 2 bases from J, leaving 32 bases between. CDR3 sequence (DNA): TGTGCCACCAGTGATGGAGTAGCGTCGGTGCTTGTCTACTTATCGGACACAGATACGCAGTATTTT. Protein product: CATSDGVASVLVYLSDTDTQYF.

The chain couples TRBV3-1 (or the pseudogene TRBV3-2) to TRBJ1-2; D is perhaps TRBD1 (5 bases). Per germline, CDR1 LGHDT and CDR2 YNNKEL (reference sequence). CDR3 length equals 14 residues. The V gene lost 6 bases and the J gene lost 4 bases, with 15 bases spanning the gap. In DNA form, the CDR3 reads TGTGCCAGCAGGGGTGGAGGGGTTGGCTATGGCTACACCTTC. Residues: CASRGGGVGYGYTF.

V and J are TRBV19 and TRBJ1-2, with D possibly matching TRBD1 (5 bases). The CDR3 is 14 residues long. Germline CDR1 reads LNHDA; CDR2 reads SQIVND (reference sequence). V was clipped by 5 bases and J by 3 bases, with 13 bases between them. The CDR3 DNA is TGTGCCAGTAGTCCAGGGTTTACTTACTATGGCTACACCTTC. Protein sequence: CASSPGFTYYGYTF.

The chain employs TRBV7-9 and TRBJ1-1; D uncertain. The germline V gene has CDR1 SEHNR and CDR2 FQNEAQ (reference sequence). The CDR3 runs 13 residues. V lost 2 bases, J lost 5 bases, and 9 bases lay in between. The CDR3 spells CASSLTFSTEAFF. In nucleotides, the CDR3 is TGTGCCAGCAGCTTAACTTTTTCAACTGAAGCTTTCTTT.

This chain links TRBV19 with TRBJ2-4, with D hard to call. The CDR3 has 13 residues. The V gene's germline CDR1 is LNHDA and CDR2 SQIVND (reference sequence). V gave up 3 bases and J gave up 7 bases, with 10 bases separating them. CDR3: CASSMLGWNIQYF. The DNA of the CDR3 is TGTGCCAGTAGTATGCTGGGTTGGAACATTCAGTACTTC.

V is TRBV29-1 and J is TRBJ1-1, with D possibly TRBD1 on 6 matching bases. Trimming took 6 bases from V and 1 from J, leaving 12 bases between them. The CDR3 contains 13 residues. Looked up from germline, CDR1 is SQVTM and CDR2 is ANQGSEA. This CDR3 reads CSVRQVQNTEAFF. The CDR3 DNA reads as TGCAGCGTACGACAGGTTCAGAACACTGAAGCTTTCTTT.

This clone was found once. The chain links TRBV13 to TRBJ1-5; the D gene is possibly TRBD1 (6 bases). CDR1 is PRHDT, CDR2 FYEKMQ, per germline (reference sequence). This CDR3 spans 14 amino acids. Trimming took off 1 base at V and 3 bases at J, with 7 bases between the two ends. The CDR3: CASSLDRANQPQHF. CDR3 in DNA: TGTGCCAGCAGCTTAGACAGGGCCAATCAGCCCCAGCATTTT. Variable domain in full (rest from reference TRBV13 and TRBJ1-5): AAGVIQSPRHLIKEKRETATLKCYPIPRHDTVYWYQQGPGQDPQFLISFYEKMQSDKGSIPDRFSAQQFSDYHSELNMSSLELGDSALYFCASSLDRANQPQHFGDGTRLSIL.

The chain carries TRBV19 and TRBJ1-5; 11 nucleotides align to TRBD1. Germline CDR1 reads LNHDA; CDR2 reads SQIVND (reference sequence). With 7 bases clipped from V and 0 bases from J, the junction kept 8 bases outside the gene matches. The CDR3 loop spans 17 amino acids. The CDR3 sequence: CASTDRGLLDSNQPQHF. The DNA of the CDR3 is TGTGCCAGTACGGACAGGGGGCTCCTAGATAGCAATCAGCCCCAGCATTTT.

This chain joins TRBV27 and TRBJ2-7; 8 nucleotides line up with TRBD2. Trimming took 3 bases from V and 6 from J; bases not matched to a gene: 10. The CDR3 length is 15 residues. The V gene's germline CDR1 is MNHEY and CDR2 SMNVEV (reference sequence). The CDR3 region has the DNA TGTGCCAGCAGTTTCGCCGGACTAGCTTCTACCGAGCAGTACTTC. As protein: CASSFAGLASTEQYF.

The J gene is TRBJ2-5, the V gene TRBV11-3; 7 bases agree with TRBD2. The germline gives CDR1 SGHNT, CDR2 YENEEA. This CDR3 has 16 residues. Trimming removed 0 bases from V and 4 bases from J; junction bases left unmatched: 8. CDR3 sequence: CASSLDDRGRGETQYF. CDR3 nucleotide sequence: TGTGCCAGCAGCTTAGATGACAGAGGGAGGGGAGAGACCCAGTACTTC.

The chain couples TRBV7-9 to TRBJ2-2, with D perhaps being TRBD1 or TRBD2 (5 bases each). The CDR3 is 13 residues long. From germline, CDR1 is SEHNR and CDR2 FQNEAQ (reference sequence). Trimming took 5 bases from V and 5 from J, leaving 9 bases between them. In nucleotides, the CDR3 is TGTGCCAGCAGCAGGGACCCAACCGGGGAGCTGTTTTTT. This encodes CASSRDPTGELFF.

CDR3 residues: CASSKPQGRNEQFF. The CDR3, as DNA: TGTGCCAGCAGTAAACCACAGGGGCGGAATGAGCAGTTCTTC. The rearrangement links TRBV25-1 to TRBJ2-1; 7 positions agree with TRBD1. The CDR3 totals 14 residues. V trimming: 5 bases; J trimming: 7 bases; junction bases outside the gene matches: 8. Germline values: CDR1 MGHDK, CDR2 SYGVNS.

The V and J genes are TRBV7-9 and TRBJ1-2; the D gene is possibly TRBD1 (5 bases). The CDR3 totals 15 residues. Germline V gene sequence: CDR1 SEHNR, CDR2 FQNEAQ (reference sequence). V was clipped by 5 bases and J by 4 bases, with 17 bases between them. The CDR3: CASSAGGGEGYGYTF. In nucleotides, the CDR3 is TGTGCCAGCAGCGCCGGGGGAGGGGAGGGCTATGGCTACACCTTC.

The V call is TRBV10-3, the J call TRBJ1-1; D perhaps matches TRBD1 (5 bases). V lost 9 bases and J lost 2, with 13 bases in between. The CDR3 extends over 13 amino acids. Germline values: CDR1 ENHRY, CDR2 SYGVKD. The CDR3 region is CAIRGVGNTEAFF. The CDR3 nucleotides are TGTGCCATTCGGGGGGTCGGAAACACTGAAGCTTTCTTT.

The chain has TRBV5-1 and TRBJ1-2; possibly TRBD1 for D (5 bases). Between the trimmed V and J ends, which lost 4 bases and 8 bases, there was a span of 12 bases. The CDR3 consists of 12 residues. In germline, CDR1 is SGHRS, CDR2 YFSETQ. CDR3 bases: TGCGCCAGCAGCCCTGGCCAGGGCGGCTACACCTTC. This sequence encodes CASSPGQGGYTF. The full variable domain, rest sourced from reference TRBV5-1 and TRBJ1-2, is KAGVTQTPRYLIKTRGQQVTLSCSPISGHRSVSWYQQTPGQGLQFLFEYFSETQRNKGNFPGRFSGRQFSNSRSEMNVSTLELGDSALYLCASSPGQGGYTFGSGTRLTVV.